Below are 25 T cell receptor beta chains sequenced from a single sample in a study of CD8+CD57+ T cells in acquired aplastic anemia. Genomic DNA, serving as template, underwent TCR beta VDJ and CDR3 profiling. One entry per CDR3 protein, called by TCRdb with MiXCR from the reads. Among 75,000 to 100,000 distinct CDR3 sequences listed, 55% to 75% were seen once. Flow cytometry had shown expanded CD8+CD57+ cells in the patients chosen for sequencing. The sample taken for sequencing was sorted CD4+, CD8+, or CD8+CD57+ T cells (not recorded which) from PBMCs. The receptors were gathered from a human donor with aplastic anemia.

The chain joins TRBV14 to TRBJ2-7; TRBD2 is a possible D gene (6 bases). In germline, CDR1 is SGHDN, CDR2 FVKESK. V lost 1 base and J lost 6, with 10 bases in between. The CDR3 contains 13 residues. CDR3 DNA sequence: TGTGCCAGCAGCCAAGTCCCGGAGGGCGAGCAGTACTTC. Protein: CASSQVPEGEQYF.

The chain carries TRBV9 and TRBJ1-5, with no clear D. Germline V lookup: CDR1 SGDLS, CDR2 YYNGEE. V shed 0 bases and J shed 4 bases, with 8 bases lying between them. The CDR3 has 14 amino acids. Written as DNA, the CDR3 is TGTGCCAGCAGCGTAGTGGCGAAAAATCAGCCCCAGCATTTT. As protein: CASSVVAKNQPQHF.

J is TRBJ2-7 and V is TRBV25-1; 7 nucleotides line up with TRBD1. With V trimmed by 8 bases and J by 1 base, 5 bases remained unmatched. CDR3 size: 13 residues. In germline, CDR1 is MGHDK, CDR2 SYGVNS. The CDR3: CASARQGSYEQYF. The DNA for the CDR3 is TGTGCCAGCGCTAGACAGGGATCCTACGAGCAGTACTTC.

In its sample, this clonotype was seen many times. The chain employs TRBV19 and TRBJ2-7, with D uncertain. V lost 2 bases and J lost 4, with 12 bases in between. The germline V gene encodes CDR1 LNHDA and CDR2 SQIVND (reference sequence). This CDR3 region has 14 residues. CDR3 bases: TGTGCCAGTAGTATAAGTGTTAGCCGTTACGAGCAGTACTTC. It encodes CASSISVSRYEQYF.

The rearrangement uses TRBV19 and TRBJ2-2, with 11 positions matching TRBD1. With V trimmed by 7 bases and J by 6 bases, 7 bases remained unmatched. The CDR3 sequence is 15 residues long. Per the germline V gene, CDR1 is LNHDA and CDR2 is SQIVND (reference sequence). The CDR3 nucleotides are TGTGCCAGTATTCGGACAGGGGGCACCGCCGGGGAGCTGTTTTTT. Translation gives CASIRTGGTAGELFF.

The chain uses TRBV10-1 and TRBJ2-5; 8 bases match TRBD1. The J segment lost 4 bases and the V segment lost 4 bases, leaving 8 bases of the junction unmatched. Germline assignment: CDR1 WNHNN and CDR2 SYGVQD (reference sequence). CDR3 length: 15 amino acids. The CDR3: CASSAGGLVRETQYF. The CDR3 DNA reads as TGCGCCAGCAGTGCAGGGGGCCTGGTACGAGAGACCCAGTACTTC.

This clonotype appeared many times. The chain employs TRBV7-9 and TRBJ2-1; D not certain. Trimming stripped 5 bases from V and 6 bases from J, with 8 bases between. There are 12 residues in the CDR3. Germline V gives CDR1 SEHNR, CDR2 FQNEAQ (reference sequence). The CDR3 loop reads CASSTWANEQFF. The CDR3 coding sequence is TGTGCCAGCAGCACCTGGGCCAATGAGCAGTTCTTC.

The chain couples TRBV5-5 to TRBJ1-1; 8 nucleotides align to TRBD1. The CDR3 has 16 residues. Trimming cost V 4 bases and J 2 bases; bases outside gene matches: 10. Germline CDR1 and CDR2: SGHKS and YYEKEE (reference sequence). CDR3 in amino acids: CASSIRTGQLNTEAFF. Here the CDR3 DNA reads TGTGCCAGCAGCATAAGGACAGGGCAACTAAACACTGAAGCTTTCTTT.

The V call is TRBV15, the J call TRBJ1-1; 7 positions agree with TRBD1. Unmatched junction bases numbered 10, after V lost 2 bases and J lost 4 bases. Germline CDR1 LNHNV, CDR2 YYDKDF (reference sequence). The CDR3 loop spans 16 amino acids. The CDR3: CATSRSLQGTGTEAFF. The CDR3 bases are TGTGCCACCAGCAGATCCCTACAGGGGACCGGCACTGAAGCTTTCTTT.

This chain links TRBV29-1 with TRBJ2-3; tentatively, D is TRBD1 (7 bases). The CDR3 contains 17 residues. The germline CDR1 and CDR2 sequences are SQVTM and ANQGSEA. The ends were cut back, 4 bases at V and 1 base at J, with 21 bases in the middle. The DNA of the CDR3 is TGCAGCGTTGGGCCCGGTCAGGGGGGAAGGGGCACAGATACGCAGTATTTT. This translates into CSVGPGQGGRGTDTQYF.

There are a few counts of this clonotype. The gene calls are TRBV29-1 and TRBJ2-3; no firm D call. V lost 5 bases, J lost 6 bases, and 21 bases lay in between. This CDR3 region has 15 residues. Germline assignment: CDR1 SQVTM and CDR2 ANQGSEA. As DNA, the CDR3 is TGCAGCGTTTTTCTCCCGCTGGAAAGCCTTGATACGCAGTATTTT. Its translation: CSVFLPLESLDTQYF.

The chain is built from TRBV5-1 and TRBJ1-1, with 9 bases matching TRBD1. Germline CDR1 is SGHRS and CDR2 is YFSETQ. The CDR3 spans 13 residues. V shed 0 bases and J 7 bases; nucleotides not matched to a gene: 1. The CDR3 nucleotides read TGCGCCAGCAGCTTGGGGACAGGGGATGAAGCTTTCTTT. It translates to CASSLGTGDEAFF.

This chain uses TRBV20-1 with TRBJ1-1, with 7 positions matching TRBD1. The V and J ends lost 0 bases and 8 bases, in that order; junction bases with no gene match: 9. The CDR3 is 14 amino acids. The V gene's germline CDR1 is DFQATT and CDR2 SNEGSKA (reference sequence). CDR3 bases: TGCAGTGCTAGAGATGGAACAGGGGCGCAGGAAGCTTTCTTT. This translates into CSARDGTGAQEAFF.

The chain joins TRBV20-1 to TRBJ1-5, with 7 positions matching TRBD1. Germline V gene sequence: CDR1 DFQATT, CDR2 SNEGSKA (reference sequence). This CDR3 spans 14 amino acids. Trimming took 3 bases from V and 2 from J; bases not matched to a gene: 4. CDR3 sequence reads: CSARDTGGNQPQHF. In nucleotides, the CDR3 is TGCAGTGCTAGGGATACAGGGGGCAATCAGCCCCAGCATTTT.

For this clonotype: A read error may account for a junction end that differs from germline. The J gene is TRBJ2-7, the V gene TRBV7-6; 7 nucleotides match TRBD2. The CDR3 spans 14 residues. Per germline, CDR1 SGHVS and CDR2 FNYEAQ. In DNA, the CDR3 is TGTGCCAGCAGCCCACGCGGGAGTGACCACGAGCAGTACTTT. Its protein product is CASSPRGSDHEQYF.

The chain uses TRBV14 and TRBJ2-1, with D perhaps matching TRBD2 (5 bases). Germline V gives CDR1 SGHDN, CDR2 FVKESK. This CDR3 has 17 amino acids. V dropped 1 base and J dropped 2 bases, with 15 bases sitting between them. The CDR3: CASSQGLGGWTYNEQFF. The CDR3, as DNA: TGTGCCAGCAGCCAAGGCCTTGGAGGTTGGACCTACAATGAGCAGTTCTTC.

This chain connects TRBV20-1 to TRBJ1-1; D is unresolved. Trimming stripped 5 bases from V and 4 bases from J, with 20 bases between. Germline V gene sequence: CDR1 DFQATT, CDR2 SNEGSKA (reference sequence). The CDR3 totals 15 residues. CDR3 sequence reads: CSAGRSPGAATEAFF. DNA for the CDR3: TGCAGTGCTGGACGCAGCCCGGGCGCCGCCACTGAAGCTTTCTTT.

The J gene is TRBJ2-1, the V gene TRBV25-1; 8 nucleotides line up with TRBD2. The CDR3 is 16 amino acids. Trimming cost V 5 bases and J 6 bases; bases outside gene matches: 12. Germline CDR1 is MGHDK and CDR2 is SYGVNS. DNA for the CDR3: TGTGCCAGCAGTCCCCGGAAAGCGGGGGCGGGCAATGAGCAGTTCTTC. Protein sequence: CASSPRKAGAGNEQFF.

J is TRBJ1-1 and V is TRBV10-3; possibly TRBD1 for D (6 bases). Trimming took off 2 bases at V and 0 bases at J, with 13 bases between the two ends. The CDR3 extends over 16 amino acids. The germline gives CDR1 ENHRY, CDR2 SYGVKD. As DNA, the CDR3 is TGTGCCATCAGTGAGGGACAGCAAGGCATGAACACTGAAGCTTTCTTT. It specifies CAISEGQQGMNTEAFF.

This clonotype was picked up many times. J is TRBJ1-6 and V is TRBV27; 8 bases line up with TRBD1. The ends lost 3 bases at V and 11 bases at J; junction bases unmatched: 6. The germline CDR1 and CDR2 sequences are MNHEY and SMNVEV (reference sequence). The CDR3 covers 14 residues. CDR3 in amino acids: CASSLWTGQTPLHF. In nucleotides, the CDR3 is TGTGCCAGCAGTTTGTGGACAGGGCAAACACCCCTCCACTTT.

CDR3 residues: CAISVGKETNEKLFF. Written as DNA, the CDR3 is TGTGCCATCAGTGTGGGGAAGGAGACTAATGAAAAACTGTTTTTT. The rearrangement links TRBV10-3 to TRBJ1-4; D gene uncertain. The CDR3 loop spans 15 amino acids. Germline lookup yields CDR1 ENHRY and CDR2 SYGVKD. The ends were cut back, 4 bases at V and 2 bases at J, with 11 bases in the middle.

J is TRBJ2-5 and V is TRBV2; TRBD2 might be the D (6 bases). Germline V lookup: CDR1 SNHLY, CDR2 FYNNEI. The CDR3 runs 13 residues. Trimming shortened V by 6 bases and J by 9 bases, and 17 bases separated the two germline ends. The CDR3 protein is CASRDTGGMAQYF. The CDR3 coding sequence is TGTGCCAGCAGAGACACGGGCGGGATGGCCCAGTACTTC.

The sample holds a few counts of this clonotype. The chain employs TRBV15 and TRBJ2-4; 7 bases map to TRBD1. The junction had 7 bases not matched to a gene; V was cut back by 5 bases and J by 0 bases. Germline lookup yields CDR1 LNHNV and CDR2 YYDKDF (reference sequence). This CDR3 is 16 amino acids long. CDR3 sequence: CATSSRDSLAKNIQYF. The CDR3 DNA reads as TGTGCCACCAGCTCCCGGGACAGTCTAGCCAAAAACATTCAGTACTTC.

Regarding this clonotype: Its ends do not fully match the called genes, so a read error is possible. The genes are TRBV20-1 and TRBJ2-7; D ambiguous. Germline loops: CDR1 DFQATT, CDR2 SNEGSKA (reference sequence). The CDR3 consists of 10 residues. The DNA for the CDR3 is TGCAGTGCTGTCTCCTATGAGCAGTACTTC. This codes for CSAVSYEQYF.

The chain couples TRBV10-3 to TRBJ2-7; 8 bases match TRBD2. Germline V CDR1 and CDR2: ENHRY, SYGVKD. The CDR3 consists of 14 residues. The trim removed 4 bases at V and 6 bases at J, leaving 8 bases unmatched. The CDR3 bases are TGTGCCATCAGTGGGTATAGCGGGGAGGGCGAGCAGTACTTC. Amino acids: CAISGYSGEGEQYF.